A single sample is the source of the 3 T cell receptor beta chains below, sequenced in a study of cytomegalovirus exposure and HLA in healthy donors. Generated by immunoSEQ multiplex PCR, the TCRdb table keeps only in-frame clones and is missing some. The sample contains 200,000 or so clones, just over 90% of which appear only once. Sequences were obtained from PBMCs. All receptors come from a woman between 18 and 30 years old in good health and CMV-seronegative.

V gene TRBV30 combines with J gene TRBJ1-5, with 7 bases identical to TRBD1. In germline, CDR1 is GTSNPN, CDR2 SVGIG (reference sequence). This CDR3 has 14 residues. The ends lost 2 bases at V and 4 bases at J; junction bases unmatched: 5. CDR3: CAWSRGTANQPQHF. In nucleotides, the CDR3 is TGTGCCTGGAGTCGCGGGACAGCAAATCAGCCCCAGCATTTT.

The rearrangement joins TRBV29-1 to TRBJ2-1, with 7 bases lining up with TRBD1. In germline, CDR1 is SQVTM, CDR2 ANQGSEA. Trimming took 0 bases from V and 7 from J; bases not matched to a gene: 6. The CDR3 runs 14 residues. In DNA form, the CDR3 reads TGCAGCGTTGAAGAGGCTACAGGGGCGAATGAGCAGTTCTTC. Protein product: CSVEEATGANEQFF.

The CDR3 loop is CASTLTGAMNTEAFF. The CDR3 DNA reads as TGTGCCAGCACCCTAACAGGGGCGATGAACACTGAAGCTTTCTTT. V is TRBV2 and J is TRBJ1-1; 7 bases map to TRBD1. This CDR3 is 15 amino acids long. Germline CDR1 reads SNHLY; CDR2 reads FYNNEI. V gave up 7 bases and J gave up 0 bases; unmatched junction bases: 8.